This passage covers 27 T cell receptor beta chains from one sample sequenced in a study of human CD8 memory T cell subsets. Libraries for TCR beta were constructed using UMI-labeled 5' RACE. From the 5' RACE reads, TCRdb lists one entry per CDR3 protein and no DNA. In all, the sample yields approximately 9,000 distinct CDR3 sequences. The sequenced sample consisted of CD8+ T cells from PBMCs. These receptor sequences come from a human donor in good health.

Judged by frequency, this clonotype is medium-sized (0.01 to 0.1%). J is TRBJ2-5 and V is TRBV11-2; lacking DNA, the TRBD1 call made by TCRdb goes unchecked. Germline lookup yields CDR1 SGHAT and CDR2 FQNNGV. This CDR3 has 16 residues. This CDR3 reads CASSLDSTGYQETQYF.

The CDR3 region is CASSPPAGLAKDNEQFF. V usage is TRBV14 and J usage is TRBJ2-1; the D gene TCRdb calls, TRBD2, cannot be checked with no DNA. This CDR3 has 17 residues. The V gene's germline CDR1 is SGHDN and CDR2 FVKESK.

CDR3 loop: CAISEWTSGEYNEQFF. This chain links TRBV10-3 with TRBJ2-1; TCRdb picks TRBD2, but there is no DNA to check that call. The CDR3 has 16 residues. Germline lookup yields CDR1 ENHRY and CDR2 SYGVKD.

This chain links TRBV5-1 with TRBJ1-1. The CDR3 has 13 residues. CDR1 and CDR2 (germline): SGHRS, YFSETQ. This CDR3 reads CASSGEAGTEAFF. The entire variable domain, with the rest obtained from reference TRBV5-1 and TRBJ1-1, is as follows: KAGVTQTPRYLIKTRGQQVTLSCSPISGHRSVSWYQQTPGQGLQFLFEYFSETQRNKGNFPGRFSGRQFSNSRSEMNVSTLELGDSALYLCASSGEAGTEAFFGQGTRLTVV.

Frequency places this clonotype as medium-sized (0.01 to 0.1%). The J gene is TRBJ2-5, the V gene TRBV6-4; the TCRdb call, TRBD2, lacks DNA for checking. The germline CDR1 and CDR2 sequences are MRHNA and SNTAGT. The CDR3 is 16 residues long. Here the CDR3 reads CASSDTGGGGQETQYF.

The J gene is TRBJ2-5, the V gene TRBV6-5; with no DNA, the TCRdb D assignment of TRBD2 cannot be verified. Per the germline V gene, CDR1 is MNHEY and CDR2 is SVGAGI. This CDR3 has 16 residues. CDR3 sequence reads: CASSPTRLASQETQYF.

V usage is TRBV20-1 and J usage is TRBJ2-3; TCRdb lists TRBD2, though no DNA is available to test this call. Per the germline V gene, CDR1 is DFQATT and CDR2 is SNEGSKA (reference sequence). The CDR3 is 13 residues long. CDR3 residues: CSAHLAATDTQYF.

The chain combines TRBV7-9 with TRBJ1-1; TCRdb reports TRBD1, a call that lacks DNA to check it against. CDR1 and CDR2 (germline): SEHNR, FQNEAQ (reference sequence). The CDR3 loop spans 15 amino acids. The CDR3 protein is CASRRYLQGDTEAFF.

V gene TRBV6-6 combines with J gene TRBJ2-3. CDR3 size: 14 residues. The V gene's germline CDR1 is MNHNY and CDR2 SVGAGI (reference sequence). CDR3 residues: CASSRTGEVDTQYF.

The chain is built from TRBV6-2 or TRBV6-3 and TRBJ2-7; the TCRdb D gene call, TRBD2, has no DNA to confirm it. Germline loops: CDR1 MNHEY, CDR2 SVGEGT. The CDR3 extends over 17 amino acids. The CDR3 sequence: CASSYGSGTSRAYEQYF.

The chain employs TRBV7-3 and TRBJ2-5; the TRBD1 assignment by TCRdb is unverifiable without DNA. The V gene's germline CDR1 is SGHTA and CDR2 FQGTGA. The CDR3 covers 14 residues. CDR3: CASSLMGGVETQYF.

The chain links TRBV28 to TRBJ1-3. Germline V gives CDR1 MDHEN, CDR2 SYDVKM. The CDR3 has 16 amino acids. This CDR3 is CASSPSRMTSGNTIYF.

By frequency, this clonotype is medium-sized. The CDR3 sequence is CASTSVRGSTDTQYF. J is TRBJ2-3 and V is TRBV2; TCRdb names TRBD1, which stays unverified in the absence of DNA. This CDR3 is 15 amino acids long. Germline CDR1 SNHLY, CDR2 FYNNEI.

Frequency places this clonotype as medium-sized. The chain couples TRBV20-1 to TRBJ2-3. CDR1 and CDR2 from the germline V gene are DFQATT and SNEGSKA (reference sequence). This CDR3 region has 16 residues. CDR3 residues: CSATSLAGSSTDTQYF.

This rearrangement joins TRBV7-3 to TRBJ2-2; the TRBD2 assignment by TCRdb is unverifiable without DNA. Per germline, CDR1 SGHTA and CDR2 FQGTGA. The CDR3 contains 14 residues. CDR3 in amino acids: CASSTDLNTGELFF. The variable domain in full, completed from reference TRBV7-3 and TRBJ2-2, reads GAGVSQTPSNKVTEKGKYVELRCDPISGHTALYWYRQSLGQGPEFLIYFQGTGAADDSGLPNDRFFAVRPEGSVSTLKIQRTERGDSAVYLCASSTDLNTGELFFGEGSRLTVL.

The chain employs TRBV12-3 or TRBV12-4 and TRBJ2-1; TCRdb indicates TRBD2, and absent DNA this call remains unverified. The CDR3 is 13 residues long. This chain's CDR3 is CASSPQLVIEQFF.

The chain combines TRBV25-1 with TRBJ2-7; without DNA, the TCRdb call of TRBD2 cannot be checked. The CDR3 extends over 14 amino acids. Germline V gives CDR1 MGHDK, CDR2 SYGVNS. The CDR3 here is CASSPEGTPYEQYF.

The rearrangement joins TRBV4-3 to TRBJ2-3; the TCRdb D gene call, TRBD2, has no DNA to confirm it. CDR3 length equals 16 residues. Germline loops: CDR1 LGHNA, CDR2 YSLEER. The CDR3 here is CASSQVVGGGSDTQYF.

In terms of frequency, this clonotype is medium-sized (0.01 to 0.1%). The chain carries TRBV6-4 and TRBJ2-2; the D gene TCRdb calls, TRBD1, cannot be checked with no DNA. CDR1 is MRHNA, CDR2 SNTAGT, per germline. The CDR3 contains 15 residues. Here the CDR3 reads CASSTGTGGTGELFF.

The genes are TRBV7-6 and TRBJ2-2; checking the TCRdb D call of TRBD1 is not possible without DNA. This CDR3 is 18 amino acids long. The germline CDR1 and CDR2 sequences are SGHVS and FNYEAQ. CDR3: CASSLALAGTANTGELFF. Full variable domain (missing parts from reference TRBV7-6 and TRBJ2-2): GAGVSQSPRYKVTKRGQDVALRCDPISGHVSLYWYRQALGQGPEFLTYFNYEAQQDKSGLPNDRFSAERPEGSISTLTIQRTEQRDSAMYRCASSLALAGTANTGELFFGEGSRLTVL.

V usage is TRBV4-2 and J usage is TRBJ1-5. The CDR3 has 15 residues. In germline, CDR1 is LGHNA, CDR2 YNFKEQ. CDR3 region: CASSRGAYSNQPQHF.

The J gene is TRBJ1-4, the V gene TRBV12-3 or TRBV12-4; without DNA, the TCRdb call of TRBD1 cannot be checked. The CDR3 is made up of 14 amino acids. The CDR3 spells CASRDRGHGEKLFF.

This chain uses TRBV9 with TRBJ2-5; TCRdb's D gene call, TRBD2, goes unchecked for lack of DNA. This CDR3 region has 15 residues. Germline CDR1 reads SGDLS; CDR2 reads YYNGEE. The CDR3: CASSVGVAGVETQYF.

The genes are TRBV24-1 and TRBJ2-1. This CDR3 is built from 14 residues. CDR1 is KGHDR, CDR2 SFDVKD, per germline. The CDR3 sequence: CATSDGLGFNEQFF.

The chain has TRBV9 and TRBJ2-7; the TCRdb call, TRBD1, lacks DNA for checking. CDR1 and CDR2 from the germline V gene are SGDLS and YYNGEE. CDR3 size: 12 residues. This CDR3 reads CASSVGGIEQYF.

V and J are TRBV30 and TRBJ2-2. Germline assignment: CDR1 GTSNPN and CDR2 SVGIG (reference sequence). This CDR3 comprises 13 residues. The CDR3 loop is CAWSWTESRELFF.

The rearrangement links TRBV6-2 or TRBV6-3 to TRBJ1-5. Germline values: CDR1 MNHEY, CDR2 SVGEGT. The CDR3 is made up of 14 amino acids. The CDR3 here is CASSYLGMSQPQHF.